These T cell receptor beta chains were read from a single sample in a study of cytomegalovirus exposure and HLA in healthy donors. The table came from immunoSEQ multiplex PCR; TCRdb's copy has only in-frame clones and leaves some out. The data contain some 110,000 clones, 80% of them singletons. The sequenced sample was PBMCs. Every receptor here comes from a man aged 30 to 45 in good health and CMV-seronegative. CDR3s include the opening cysteine and the closing phenylalanine or tryptophan. Each record gives: J gene, V gene, clone size, D gene, CDR3 protein, CDR3 DNA. The D gene is left open where the match is weak. Clone size is given for some rows only: seen once, a few or many times, or a class if the clone is expanded.

J gene: TRBJ2-7; V gene: TRBV11-2; clone size: -; D gene: TRBD1; CDR3 protein: CASSRRQGANEQYF; CDR3 DNA: TGTGCCAGCAGCCGGCGACAGGGGGCGAACGAGCAGTACTTC
J gene: TRBJ2-1; V gene: TRBV6-5; clone size: -; D gene: -; CDR3 protein: CASSKKGHFNEQFF; CDR3 DNA: TGTGCCAGCAGTAAGAAGGGACACTTCAATGAGCAGTTCTTC
J gene: TRBJ2-5; V gene: TRBV9; clone size: -; D gene: -; CDR3 protein: CASSVAGGQGRWETQYF; CDR3 DNA: TGTGCCAGCAGCGTAGCGGGAGGCCAGGGGAGGTGGGAGACCCAGTACTTC
J gene: TRBJ2-3; V gene: TRBV5-1; clone size: -; D gene: TRBD1; CDR3 protein: CASSLGQTTDTQYF; CDR3 DNA: TGCGCCAGCAGCCTGGGACAGACCACAGATACGCAGTATTTT
J gene: TRBJ2-2; V gene: TRBV2; clone size: -; D gene: -; CDR3 protein: CASSDVGLGTGELFF; CDR3 DNA: TGTGCCAGCAGTGATGTGGGACTTGGCACCGGGGAGCTGTTTTTT
J gene: TRBJ1-1; V gene: TRBV11-2; clone size: once; D gene: -; CDR3 protein: CASSLARGWGTEAFF; CDR3 DNA: TGTGCCAGCAGCTTGGCGAGGGGGTGGGGCACTGAAGCTTTCTTT
J gene: TRBJ1-1; V gene: TRBV27; clone size: -; D gene: TRBD1; CDR3 protein: CASSWTGGLEAFF; CDR3 DNA: TGTGCCAGCAGTTGGACAGGGGGCCTGGAAGCTTTCTTT
J gene: TRBJ2-5; V gene: TRBV5-1; clone size: -; D gene: TRBD1; CDR3 protein: CASSEGGGETQYF; CDR3 DNA: TGCGCCAGCAGTGAAGGGGGCGGTGAGACCCAGTACTTC
J gene: TRBJ1-2; V gene: TRBV13; clone size: -; D gene: TRBD1; CDR3 protein: CASSPGQGRYYGYTF; CDR3 DNA: TGTGCCAGCAGTCCCGGACAGGGCAGGTACTATGGCTACACCTTC
J gene: TRBJ1-1; V gene: TRBV19; clone size: -; D gene: TRBD1; CDR3 protein: CASSTSDRGNTEAFF; CDR3 DNA: TGTGCCAGTAGTACCTCGGACAGGGGGAACACTGAAGCTTTCTTT
J gene: TRBJ2-5; V gene: TRBV7-9; clone size: few; D gene: -; CDR3 protein: CASSLAGAGETQYF; CDR3 DNA: TGTGCCAGCAGCTTAGCGGGTGCCGGGGAGACCCAGTACTTC
J gene: TRBJ2-2; V gene: TRBV5-1; clone size: -; D gene: TRBD1; CDR3 protein: CASSLGTGLTVGELFF; CDR3 DNA: TGCGCCAGCAGCTTGGGGACAGGGTTAACGGTCGGGGAGCTGTTTTTT
J gene: TRBJ2-1; V gene: TRBV2; clone size: -; D gene: TRBD2; CDR3 protein: CASRTWSGTSGGDEQFF; CDR3 DNA: TGTGCCAGCAGGACCTGGTCCGGGACTAGCGGGGGAGATGAGCAGTTCTTC
J gene: TRBJ1-1; V gene: TRBV25-1; clone size: once; D gene: -; CDR3 protein: CASSEWGASGTEAFF; CDR3 DNA: TGTGCCAGCAGTGAATGGGGGGCTAGCGGCACTGAAGCTTTCTTT
J gene: TRBJ2-5; V gene: TRBV7-9; clone size: -; D gene: -; CDR3 protein: CASSPDGLFQETQYF; CDR3 DNA: TGTGCCAGCAGCCCGGACGGACTGTTCCAAGAGACCCAGTACTTC
J gene: TRBJ2-7; V gene: TRBV28; clone size: -; D gene: -; CDR3 protein: CASSFPVDAGEQYF; CDR3 DNA: TGTGCCAGCAGTTTCCCCGTGGACGCGGGGGAGCAGTACTTC
J gene: TRBJ1-1; V gene: TRBV4-3; clone size: -; D gene: -; CDR3 protein: CASSQEHGIWTEAFF; CDR3 DNA: TGCGCCAGCAGCCAAGAGCACGGGATCTGGACTGAAGCTTTCTTT
J gene: TRBJ1-3; V gene: TRBV5-1; clone size: -; D gene: TRBD1; CDR3 protein: CASSSMGQGAGNTIYF; CDR3 DNA: TGCGCCAGCAGCTCTATGGGACAGGGGGCTGGAAACACCATATATTTT